This TCR beta chain was obtained from a study of cytomegalovirus exposure and HLA in healthy donors. Remarks on this clone: Its specificity is not known.

Study results and caveats: 87-base-pair reads could not separate some V segments, including TRBV6-2 and TRBV6-3. It was reported that the classifier diagnosed cytomegalovirus status with high specificity and sensitivity in both the original and validation cohorts. An apparent linkage of common viral pathogens to several of the most significant clusters emerged in a later analysis.

Primers included in the PCR were 60 Vbeta and 13 Jbeta primers. Produced via immunoSEQ multiplex PCR; TCRdb's table is partial and in-frame only. The sample holds approximately 190,000 clones; around 84% are singletons and the top ten take approximately 2.9%. CDR1 is SGHTA, CDR2 FQGNSA, per germline. Trimming cost V 5 bases and J 4 bases; bases outside gene matches: 11. The CDR3 totals 16 residues. The clonotype comes from a woman in her forties or fifties in good health and CMV-seropositive. The rearrangement joins TRBV7-2 to TRBJ2-5; TRBD2 matches at 9 bases. Sequenced sample: PBMCs. The CDR3 region is CASSLLGLRGGETQYF. DNA of the CDR3: TGTGCCAGCAGCCTCCTCGGGTTGCGGGGGGGAGAGACCCAGTACTTC.